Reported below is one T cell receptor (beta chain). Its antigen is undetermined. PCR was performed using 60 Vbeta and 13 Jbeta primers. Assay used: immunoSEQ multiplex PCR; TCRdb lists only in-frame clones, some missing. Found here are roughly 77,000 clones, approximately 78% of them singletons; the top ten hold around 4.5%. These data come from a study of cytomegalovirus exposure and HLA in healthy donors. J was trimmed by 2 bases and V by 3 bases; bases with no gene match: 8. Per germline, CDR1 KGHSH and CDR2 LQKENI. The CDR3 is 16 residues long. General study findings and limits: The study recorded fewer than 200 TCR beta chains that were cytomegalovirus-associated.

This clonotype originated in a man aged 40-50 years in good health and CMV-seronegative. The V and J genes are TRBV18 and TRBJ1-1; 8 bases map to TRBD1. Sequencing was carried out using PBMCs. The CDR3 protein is CASSPLDRGGNTEAFF. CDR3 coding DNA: TGTGCCAGCTCACCGCTCGACAGGGGCGGAAACACTGAAGCTTTCTTT.